The subject of this entry is one TCR beta chain. The antigen is undetermined. The sample holds other DNA sequences that translate to the same CDR3. The source of the sample is a study of shared clonotypes between healthy human individuals. Study results and caveats: The sole specimen, blood, was sampled, and tissue repertoires likely differ.

Sequencing used immunoSEQ multiplex PCR; TCRdb keeps in-frame clones, though not all of them. The repertoire includes some 2,000,000 clones, approximately 95% of them detected once, and about 1.1% sits in the top ten. CD45RO-negative CD8 cells positively selected for CCR7 made up the naive population, which excluded terminally differentiated effector memory CD45RA+ cells. The sequence was collected from a man in his late teens or twenties in good health. Material: naive CD8+ T cells sorted from blood.

DNA of the CDR3: TGTGCCATCAGTGAGTCCGCGGGGACAGGGAGCACAGATACGCAGTATTTT. This gives the protein CAISESAGTGSTDTQYF. V gene TRBV10-3 combines with J gene TRBJ2-3, with TRBD1 identical over 9 bases. The CDR3 has 17 residues. The germline V gene encodes CDR1 ENHRY and CDR2 SYGVKD. The V segment lost 0 bases and the J segment 0 bases; nucleotides outside the gene matches: 4.